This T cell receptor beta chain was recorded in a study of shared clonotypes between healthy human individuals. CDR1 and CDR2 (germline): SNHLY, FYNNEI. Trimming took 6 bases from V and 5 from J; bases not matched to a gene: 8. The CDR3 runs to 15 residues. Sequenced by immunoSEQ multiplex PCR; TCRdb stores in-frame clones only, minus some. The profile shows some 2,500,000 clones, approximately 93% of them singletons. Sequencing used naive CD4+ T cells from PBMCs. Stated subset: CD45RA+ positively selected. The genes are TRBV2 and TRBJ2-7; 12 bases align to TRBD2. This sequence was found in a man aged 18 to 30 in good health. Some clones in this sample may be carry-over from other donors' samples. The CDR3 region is CASRAAASGRDEQYF. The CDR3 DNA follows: TGTGCCAGCAGGGCCGCGGCTAGCGGGAGGGACGAGCAGTACTTC.